These T cell receptor beta chains were read from a single sample in a study of blood T cell repertoires in COVID-19. Sequencing was performed with immunoSEQ multiplex PCR; in TCRdb, only in-frame clones are kept and a portion is missing. The sample contains tens of thousands of clones, approximately 84% of which appear only once. Sequencing used peripheral blood. All receptors derive from a man between 40 and 49 years old with COVID-19, enrolled during active disease. Each CDR3 is given with its conserved first and last residue. A D gene is named only where the DNA matches it firmly. Only some rows state a clone size, as once, few, many or a class for expanded clones.

DNA	CDR3	length	V	D	J	size
TGTGCCAGCAGTACTGGGACAGACCAAGAGACCCAGTACTTC	CASSTGTDQETQYF	14	TRBV5-4	TRBD1	TRBJ2-5	.
TGTGCCAGCAGTTACTCCAGGGCAGATACGCAGTATTTT	CASSYSRADTQYF	13	TRBV6-5	.	TRBJ2-3	.
TGTGCCAGCAGCTTGTCCGGGGAGCAGCCCCAGCATTTT	CASSLSGEQPQHF	13	TRBV11-2	.	TRBJ1-5	.
TGTGCAAGTCGCTTAGGGGTAGAGTGTGCAGGGGATCAGCCCCAGCATTTT	CASRLGVECAGDQPQHF	17	TRBV12-2	.	TRBJ1-5	.
TGTGCCAGCAGCACGAAGGAGACAGGGGGCTCTGAGCAGTACTTC	CASSTKETGGSEQYF	15	TRBV5-4	TRBD1	TRBJ2-7	few
TGTGCCAGCAGTCGGGGAGGGAAGGCTAATGAAAAACTGTTTTTT	CASSRGGKANEKLFF	15	TRBV2	.	TRBJ1-4	.
TGCAGCGTGGACTACAGCAATGAGCAGTTCTTC	CSVDYSNEQFF	11	TRBV29-1	.	TRBJ2-1	.
TGTGCCTGGAGTGTATGGGGGACAGGGGGCTCCTACGAGCAGTACTTC	CAWSVWGTGGSYEQYF	16	TRBV30	TRBD1	TRBJ2-7	.
TGTGCCAGTTGGGACAGGGTCATGAACACTGAAGCTTTCTTT	CASWDRVMNTEAFF	14	TRBV19	TRBD1	TRBJ1-1	.
TGTGCCATCAGTGAGGGGGACAGGGGTGGCTACACCTTC	CAISEGDRGGYTF	13	TRBV10-3	TRBD1	TRBJ1-2	once
TGTGCCAGCAGTTTCGGCGGGAACCCTGAAGCTTTCTTT	CASSFGGNPEAFF	13	TRBV12-3/TRBV12-4	.	TRBJ1-1	.
TGTGCCAGCAGCCGGACAGGGAACACCGGGGAGCTGTTTTTT	CASSRTGNTGELFF	14	TRBV7-6	TRBD1	TRBJ2-2	.
TGCGCCAGCACCCTAGCGGCAGAAGAGACCCAGTACTTC	CASTLAAEETQYF	13	TRBV5-1	TRBD2	TRBJ2-5	.
TGTGCCAGCACCGGACAGGGGCAACAGCCCCAGCATTTT	CASTGQGQQPQHF	13	TRBV6-6	TRBD1	TRBJ1-5	.
TGTGCCAGCAAGTGGTACGAGGGCGGAGACTCTGGAAACACCATATATTTT	CASKWYEGGDSGNTIYF	17	TRBV2	.	TRBJ1-3	few
TGTGCCAGCAGCTCCGGAGGGACCTCTGGAAACACCATATATTTT	CASSSGGTSGNTIYF	15	TRBV5-5	.	TRBJ1-3	.
TGCGCCAGCAGCCGACAGGTATCTGGAAACACCATATATTTT	CASSRQVSGNTIYF	14	TRBV5-1	.	TRBJ1-3	.
TGTGCCAGCAGCGTAGAAGCGGTTCCCTACGAGCAGTACTTC	CASSVEAVPYEQYF	14	TRBV9	.	TRBJ2-7	.
TGTGCCAGCAGCCTGGGGACAGGGGGCGGGGAGCTGTTTTTT	CASSLGTGGGELFF	14	TRBV7-6	TRBD1	TRBJ2-2	.
TGTGCCAGCAGCCCCGGACAGGCTCTTAATGAAAAACTGTTTTTT	CASSPGQALNEKLFF	15	TRBV28	TRBD1	TRBJ1-4	.
TGTGCCAGCAGTGAATCTGTGACACCCCCCGAAGAAAACACCATATATTTT	CASSESVTPPEENTIYF	17	TRBV6-1	.	TRBJ1-3	.
TGTGCCAGCAGCTTAGGGGGACAGACCTACGAGCAGTACTTC	CASSLGGQTYEQYF	14	TRBV11-3	TRBD1	TRBJ2-7	once
TGCGCCAGCAGCACAGGACAGCATCAAAATTCACCCCTCCACTTT	CASSTGQHQNSPLHF	15	TRBV5-1	.	TRBJ1-6	.
TGTGCCAGCAGTTCACCGGGACAGGGTACCTACGAGCAGTACTTC	CASSSPGQGTYEQYF	15	TRBV28	TRBD1	TRBJ2-7	.
TGTGCCAGCAGCTCCGACAGGGGCGCCTACAATGAGCAGTTCTTC	CASSSDRGAYNEQFF	15	TRBV5-6	TRBD1	TRBJ2-1	.
TGCGCCAGCAGTCCCCGACAGGGAGCAGAAGCGCAGTATTTT	CASSPRQGAEAQYF	14	TRBV5-1	TRBD1	TRBJ2-3	.
TGTGCCAGCAGCTTGATGGGGGCCGGTAGCACAGATACGCAGTATTTT	CASSLMGAGSTDTQYF	16	TRBV7-3	.	TRBJ2-3	.
TGTGCCAGCAGCCTGACCCGGGGGGGTTCCCGAGCTTTCTTT	CASSLTRGGSRAFF	14	TRBV11-2	.	TRBJ1-1	.
TGTGCCAGCAGCTTAGGGATAGGGACAGTCAGAGGCTACACCTTC	CASSLGIGTVRGYTF	15	TRBV7-2	TRBD1	TRBJ1-2	.
TGTGCCAGCAGTTTGGGGGGAACTGGCTACACCTTC	CASSLGGTGYTF	12	TRBV12-3/TRBV12-4	.	TRBJ1-2	once
TGTGCCAGCAGCGTGGCGTCTCGAGGGACGCAGTATTTT	CASSVASRGTQYF	13	TRBV9	.	TRBJ2-3	.
TGTGCCAGCAGCCGGGACACCTACGAGCAGTACTTC	CASSRDTYEQYF	12	TRBV11-3	.	TRBJ2-7	.
TGTGCCAGCAGTCTAGCCCTCGGGAGCGACTACGAGCAGTACTTC	CASSLALGSDYEQYF	15	TRBV6-2/TRBV6-3	.	TRBJ2-7	.
TGTGCCAGCAGCCCCACCCTATTGAGGGTGGCTTTCTTT	CASSPTLLRVAFF	13	TRBV14	.	TRBJ1-1	.
TGTGCCAGCAGTGAATACGGGACAGGGGATGAAAAACTGTTTTTT	CASSEYGTGDEKLFF	15	TRBV6-1	TRBD1	TRBJ1-4	.
TGTGCCAGCAGCTCCCCAGGGAGCAATCAGCCCCAGCATTTT	CASSSPGSNQPQHF	14	TRBV7-2	.	TRBJ1-5	.
TGTGCCTGGAGTATAGGGACAGCTCCCTATGGCTACACCTTC	CAWSIGTAPYGYTF	14	TRBV30	TRBD1	TRBJ1-2	.
TGTGCCAGTAGTAGCAGGCCGAACACAGATACGCAGTATTTT	CASSSRPNTDTQYF	14	TRBV19	.	TRBJ2-3	.
TGTGCCAGCAGCGTAGCGTTAGGTCAGGGGTCGGAAGGCTACACCTTC	CASSVALGQGSEGYTF	16	TRBV9	.	TRBJ1-2	.
TGTGCCAGCAGCACCCCTAGCGGGGGATCCTACGAGCAGTACTTC	CASSTPSGGSYEQYF	15	TRBV28	TRBD2	TRBJ2-7	.